The 14 T cell receptor beta chains below come from one sample, sequenced in a study of blood T cell repertoires in COVID-19. Sequenced by immunoSEQ multiplex PCR; TCRdb stores in-frame clones only, minus some. This sample has more than 35,000 clones, with 69% found just once. Sequencing used peripheral blood. The source is a man of 80 years or more with acute or convalescent COVID-19.

The sample holds a few counts of this clone. The chain is built from TRBV3-1 (or the pseudogene TRBV3-2) and TRBJ1-4, with 9 bases identical to TRBD1. CDR1 is LGHDT and CDR2 is YNNKEL in the germline V gene (reference sequence). V trimming: 1 base; J trimming: 0 bases; junction bases outside the gene matches: 0. The CDR3 has 16 amino acids. CDR3 nucleotides: TGTGCCAGCAGCCAAGGGACAGGGGCAACTAATGAAAAACTGTTTTTT. Its translation is CASSQGTGATNEKLFF.

V and J are TRBV5-1 and TRBJ2-7; 9 nucleotides agree with TRBD1. The CDR3 is 15 amino acids. The V gene end was trimmed by 4 bases and the J gene end by 2 bases; junction bases not matched to a gene: 7. CDR1 is SGHRS, CDR2 YFSETQ, per germline. The CDR3 bases are TGCGCCAGCAGCCCAACCCGGGACAGGGCCTACGAGCAGTACTTC. Its translation is CASSPTRDRAYEQYF.

This chain uses TRBV19 with TRBJ2-7, with TRBD1 identical over 8 bases. Germline V CDR1 and CDR2: LNHDA, SQIVND (reference sequence). Trimming cost V 0 bases and J 3 bases; bases outside gene matches: 7. This CDR3 has 16 residues. The CDR3 DNA reads TGTGCCAGTAGTATAGATTTCGGGACAGGAATCTACGAGCAGTACTTC. It yields the protein CASSIDFGTGIYEQYF.

This clone has a handful of counts. This chain links TRBV29-1 with TRBJ1-1, with D tentatively TRBD1 (6 bases). Germline V gene sequence: CDR1 SQVTM, CDR2 ANQGSEA. This CDR3 comprises 14 residues. V was clipped by 6 bases and J by 1 base, with 15 bases between them. Written as DNA, the CDR3 is TGCAGCGTCGCCTCAAGGACAGCGAACACTGAAGCTTTCTTT. Translating it yields CSVASRTANTEAFF.

V is TRBV18 and J is TRBJ2-2, with 7 positions matching TRBD1. CDR1 and CDR2 (germline): KGHSH, LQKENI. The CDR3 contains 18 residues. Trimming at V came to 4 bases and at J to 2 bases, leaving 13 bases not matched to a gene. CDR3 sequence (DNA): TGTGCCAGCTCACTTTTATACACCGGGACAGATAACACCGGGGAGCTGTTTTTT. Translated: CASSLLYTGTDNTGELFF.

This clone was observed once. V gene TRBV7-9 combines with J gene TRBJ2-7; D is uncertain. Trimming shortened V by 2 bases and J by 3 bases, and 11 bases separated the two germline ends. Germline CDR1 is SEHNR and CDR2 is FQNEAQ (reference sequence). This CDR3 has 14 residues. The CDR3 here is CASSLFDGDYEQYF. CDR3 DNA: TGTGCCAGCAGCTTATTCGACGGAGACTACGAGCAGTACTTC.

This clone was detected a few times. CDR3 sequence reads: CASSLAATNEKLFF. In nucleotides, the CDR3 is TGCGCCAGCAGCTTGGCAGCAACTAATGAAAAACTGTTTTTT. V and J are TRBV5-1 and TRBJ1-4; no reliable D call. V was trimmed by 0 bases and J by 0 bases, leaving 3 bases between them. The CDR3 runs 14 residues. Germline values: CDR1 SGHRS, CDR2 YFSETQ.

This clone was seen a few times. V and J are TRBV20-1 and TRBJ2-7; 10 bases fit TRBD1. Looked up from germline, CDR1 is DFQATT and CDR2 is SNEGSKA (reference sequence). V lost 3 bases, J lost 5 bases, and 7 bases stayed unmatched. The CDR3 runs 14 residues. The CDR3 nucleotides are TGCAGTGCTAGTCCCGGGACAGGGGTTGACGAGCAGTACTTC. Translating it yields CSASPGTGVDEQYF.

The chain combines TRBV4-2 with TRBJ1-4; 9 nucleotides align to TRBD1. V was pared by 2 bases and J by 8 bases, with 3 bases of the junction left unmatched. Germline V gene lookup returns CDR1 LGHNA and CDR2 YNFKEQ. The CDR3 contains 14 residues. The CDR3 DNA is TGTGCCAGCAGCCAAACAGGGGGCGACGAAAAACTGTTTTTT. Translation: CASSQTGGDEKLFF.

V gene TRBV4-1 combines with J gene TRBJ2-1, with a weak D call TRBD2 (5 bases). The CDR3 has 12 amino acids. The V gene's germline CDR1 is MGHRA and CDR2 YSYEKL. V was clipped by 6 bases and J by 8 bases, with 11 bases between them. The CDR3 reads CASSRGPDEQFF. CDR3 coding DNA: TGCGCCAGCAGTCGAGGGCCGGATGAGCAGTTCTTC.

The CDR3: CASSLAGGPDTQYF. Written as DNA, the CDR3 is TGTGCCAGCAGCCTAGCGGGAGGGCCGGATACGCAGTATTTT. The V call is TRBV5-5, the J call TRBJ2-3; 12 bases map to TRBD2. The CDR3 has 14 amino acids. CDR1 and CDR2 (germline): SGHKS, YYEKEE (reference sequence). The junction had 3 bases not matched to a gene; V was cut back by 4 bases and J by 6 bases.

This chain connects TRBV15 to TRBJ1-1, with TRBD1 matching over 7 bases. The germline gives CDR1 LNHNV, CDR2 YYDKDF (reference sequence). The CDR3 is made up of 16 amino acids. The V and J ends lost 3 bases and 3 bases, in that order; junction bases with no gene match: 10. The CDR3 sequence is CATSRGQQGRDTEAFF. DNA of the CDR3: TGTGCCACCAGCAGGGGACAACAGGGGCGGGACACTGAAGCTTTCTTT. The whole variable domain, remainder taken from reference TRBV15 and TRBJ1-1, is DAMVIQNPRYQVTQFGKPVTLSCSQTLNHNVMYWYQQKSSQAPKLLFHYYDKDFNNEADTPDNFQSRRPNTSFCFLDIRSPGLGDTAMYLCATSRGQQGRDTEAFFGQGTRLTVV.

The J gene is TRBJ2-1, the V gene TRBV5-1; D is unresolved. V was trimmed by 1 base and J by 8 bases, leaving 4 bases between them. The CDR3 is made up of 11 amino acids. Per the germline V gene, CDR1 is SGHRS and CDR2 is YFSETQ. The CDR3 DNA reads TGCGCCAGCAGCTTGCTCGATGAGCAGTTCTTC. This translates into CASSLLDEQFF.

CDR3 loop: CASSVYRESTDTQYF. DNA of the CDR3: TGCGCCAGCAGTGTATACAGGGAATCTACAGATACGCAGTATTTT. The chain links TRBV10-1 to TRBJ2-3; TRBD1 is a possible D gene (6 bases). This CDR3 is 15 amino acids long. CDR1 and CDR2 (germline): WNHNN, SYGVQD (reference sequence). V was cut by 4 bases and J by 3 bases, with 14 bases left in between.